This T cell receptor (beta chain) was retrieved from a study of blood T cell repertoires in COVID-19. Study details: PBMCs, B-cell-depleted T cells, or T cells were the source of the cDNA or gDNA that made up the material.

The Seattle patients, enrolled during active infection, were followed longitudinally. In the original workflow: Amplification from reference gene primers served as the basis for estimated nucleated cell counts. Profiled with immunoSEQ multiplex PCR; TCRdb holds only in-frame clones, not every one. D and trimming come from the DNA, and the V and J calls and clone size come from that table. This table has a few hundred thousand clones, nearly 90% appearing once. The V gene lost 2 bases and the J gene lost 7 bases, with 20 bases spanning the gap. This CDR3 region has 16 residues. Germline V CDR1 and CDR2: MNHEY, SVGAGI.

The receptor comes from an older woman with COVID-19, enrolled during active disease. This rearrangement joins TRBV6-5 to TRBJ1-1, with TRBD1 as a possible D gene (5 bases). The sample taken for sequencing was peripheral blood. In nucleotides, the CDR3 is TGTGCCAGCAGTTACCCCCCTCGCTCGGGGGGTGGTGAAGCTTTCTTT. It translates to CASSYPPRSGGGEAFF.